This T cell receptor (beta chain) originates from a study of blood T cell repertoires in COVID-19 (dated by TCRdb to the early 2020s). With regard to the full study: Samples from collaborators originated in the United States, Italy and Spain and spanned both the acute and convalescent phases of COVID-19. The repertoires were made available in a free public database intended to serve as a resource for research on the immune response to SARS-CoV-2. The material from the prospective study consisted of cDNA or gDNA derived from T cells, B-cell-depleted T cells, or PBMCs. The dataset comprised deeply sampled blood TCRbeta repertoires from subjects exposed to, actively infected with, or recovered from COVID-19. Nearly every sample came with metadata listing a de-identified subject ID, COVID-19 status, age in years and sex. Where HLA class I and class II types were available, the types were taken from metadata supplied by the sample provider, not from assay-based typing. The samples were drawn from two sources: the first 160 participants of the ongoing ImmuneRACE study, and over 950 subjects contributed by 6 global collaborators.

For this clone: Its specific antigen is unknown. One base away there is no much larger clone; base qualities are not given.

Enrolling through a virtual design, the prospective study's participants ranged in age from roughly 18 to 89 years and lived across 24 United States geographic areas. In the prospective study, cohorts were assigned on the basis of participant-reported clinical history obtained from a screening survey and a study questionnaire. Recovered participants in ImmuneRACE Cohort 3 were defined as having two consecutive negative NP/OP PCR tests, clearance from a healthcare professional, or resolution of symptoms. Each participant in the prospective study had whole blood, serum and a nasopharyngeal or oropharyngeal swab collected by mobile phlebotomists. Participants in the prospective study had the option to provide additional blood draws and questionnaires over a roughly 2-month period. Before DNA extraction, blood samples from the prospective study were shipped at room temperature or frozen. General findings and caveats noted by the study authors: The amount of clinical and demographic metadata varied by source and participant and was provided uncurated.

The CDR3, from cysteine to phenylalanine, totals 14 residues. Of all the DNA, just the CDR3 is kept, 42 bases in frame from base 1. CDR1 and CDR2 are read off the germline V gene as SGHTA and FQGTGA. Trimming leaves V shorter by 5 bases and J shorter by 7 bases, with the junction holding 5 bases beyond the gene matches. TCRbeta CDR3 regions were amplified from genomic DNA using the immunoSEQ Assay, a bias-controlled multiplex PCR. In the paper's pipeline: Nucleated cell counts per sample were estimated from amplification of reference gene primers within the assay. To quantify the absolute abundance of each unique TCRbeta CDR3 rearrangement, sequence reads were collapsed and filtered. For each sample, productive Simpson clonality was calculated as the square root of Simpson's diversity index across productive rearrangements. TCRdb took this table from immuneACCESS and kept in-frame rearrangements with V and J called. Such tables lack part of the clones; where checked against another copy, unresolved V genes explain under half of the gap, and the rest is unexplained. The DNA gave D and trimming, while V, J and clone size come from that table. Present in this sample are 250,000 to 300,000 clones, 70% to 90% of which were seen just once. The ten largest clonotypes hold 1.5% to 2% of the sample.

The rearrangement joined TRBV7-3 to TRBJ1-6; 7 bases in the middle match TRBD1. The material sequenced was PBMCs or T cells enriched from blood (not recorded which). The TCR comes from a woman between 50 and 59 years old who had recovered from COVID-19. The CDR3 here reads CASSLGTVNSPLHF. In nucleotides, the sequence is TGTGCCAGCAGCCTGGGGACAGTCAATTCACCCCTCCACTTT.